The source of this TCR beta chain is a study of CD8 T cells in Susac syndrome. This clonotype occurred a few times. The RNA, roughly 0.45 to 1 ug, was put through reverse transcription using random hexamers. TCRdb used MiXCR to reprocess the immunoSEQ multiplex PCR reads, holding one entry per CDR3 protein. This table has 110,000 to 150,000 distinct CDR3 sequences, almost 96% appearing once. The TCR sequence derives from a human donor with Susac syndrome. Sequencing used CD4+ T cells from PBMCs.

CDR3 region: CASRLAGGNEQFF. As DNA, the CDR3 is TGTGCCAGTCGACTAGCGGGAGGCAATGAGCAGTTCTTC. V gene TRBV3-1 combines with J gene TRBJ2-1; 13 bases line up with TRBD2. V trimming: 9 bases; J trimming: 6 bases; junction bases outside the gene matches: 2. Looked up from germline, CDR1 is LGHDT and CDR2 is YNNKEL (reference sequence). This CDR3 spans 13 amino acids.